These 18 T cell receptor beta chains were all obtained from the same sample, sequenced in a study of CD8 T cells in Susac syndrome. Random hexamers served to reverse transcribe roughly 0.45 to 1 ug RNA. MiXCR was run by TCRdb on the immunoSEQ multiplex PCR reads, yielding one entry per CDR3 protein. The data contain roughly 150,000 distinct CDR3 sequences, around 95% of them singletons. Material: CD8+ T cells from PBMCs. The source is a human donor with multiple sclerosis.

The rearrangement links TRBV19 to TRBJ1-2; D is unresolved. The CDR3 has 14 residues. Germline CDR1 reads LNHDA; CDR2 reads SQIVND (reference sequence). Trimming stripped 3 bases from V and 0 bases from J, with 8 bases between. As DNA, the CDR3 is TGTGCCAGTAGTATCGGCCACACTAACTATGGCTACACCTTC. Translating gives CASSIGHTNYGYTF.

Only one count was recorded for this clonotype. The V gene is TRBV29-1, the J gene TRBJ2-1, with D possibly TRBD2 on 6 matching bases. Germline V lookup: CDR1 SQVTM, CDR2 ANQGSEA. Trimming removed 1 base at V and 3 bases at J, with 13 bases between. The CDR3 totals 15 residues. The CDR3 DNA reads TGCAGCGTTGAAGGCGGGGCAGCCTACTACAATGAGCAGTTCTTC. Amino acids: CSVEGGAAYYNEQFF.

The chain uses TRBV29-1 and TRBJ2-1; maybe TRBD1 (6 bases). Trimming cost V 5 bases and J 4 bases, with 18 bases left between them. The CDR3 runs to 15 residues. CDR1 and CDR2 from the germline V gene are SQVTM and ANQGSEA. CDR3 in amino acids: CSVTPVGALYNEQFF. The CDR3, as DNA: TGCAGCGTTACTCCCGTGGGGGCTCTTTACAATGAGCAGTTCTTC.

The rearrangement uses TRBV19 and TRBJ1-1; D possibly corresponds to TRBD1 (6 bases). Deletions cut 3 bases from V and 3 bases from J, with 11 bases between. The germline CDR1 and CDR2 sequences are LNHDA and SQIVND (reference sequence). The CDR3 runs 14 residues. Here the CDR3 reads CASSMPGGYTEAFF. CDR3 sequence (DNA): TGTGCCAGTAGTATGCCCGGGGGCTACACTGAAGCTTTCTTT.

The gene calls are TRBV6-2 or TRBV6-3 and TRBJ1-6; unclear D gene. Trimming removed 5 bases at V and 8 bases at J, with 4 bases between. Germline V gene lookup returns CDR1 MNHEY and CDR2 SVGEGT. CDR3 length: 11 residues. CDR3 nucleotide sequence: TGTGCCAGCAGTACCGATTCACCCCTCCACTTT. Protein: CASSTDSPLHF.

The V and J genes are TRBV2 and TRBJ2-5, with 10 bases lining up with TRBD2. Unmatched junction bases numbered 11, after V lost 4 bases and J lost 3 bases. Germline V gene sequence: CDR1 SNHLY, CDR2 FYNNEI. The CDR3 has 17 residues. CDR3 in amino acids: CASSASGGAGGEETQYF. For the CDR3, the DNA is TGTGCCAGCAGTGCAAGCGGGGGGGCAGGAGGGGAAGAGACCCAGTACTTC. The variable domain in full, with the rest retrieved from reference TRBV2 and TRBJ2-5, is EPEVTQTPSHQVTQMGQEVILRCVPISNHLYFYWYRQILGQKVEFLVSFYNNEISEKSEIFDDQFSVERPDGSNFTLKIRSTKLEDSAMYFCASSASGGAGGEETQYFGPGTRLLVL.

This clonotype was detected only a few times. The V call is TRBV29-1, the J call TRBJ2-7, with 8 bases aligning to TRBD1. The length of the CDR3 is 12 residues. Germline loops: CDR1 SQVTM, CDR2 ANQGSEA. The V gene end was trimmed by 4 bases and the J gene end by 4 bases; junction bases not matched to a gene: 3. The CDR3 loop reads CSVAGQGYEQYF. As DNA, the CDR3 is TGCAGCGTTGCCGGACAGGGTTACGAGCAGTACTTC.

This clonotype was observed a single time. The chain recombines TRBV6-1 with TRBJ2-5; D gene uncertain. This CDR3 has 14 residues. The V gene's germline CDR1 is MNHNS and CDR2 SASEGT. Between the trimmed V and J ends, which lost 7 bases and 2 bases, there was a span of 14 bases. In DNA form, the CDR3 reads TGTGCCAGCACCGGACGAGGCCTACAAGAGACCCAGTACTTC. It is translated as CASTGRGLQETQYF.

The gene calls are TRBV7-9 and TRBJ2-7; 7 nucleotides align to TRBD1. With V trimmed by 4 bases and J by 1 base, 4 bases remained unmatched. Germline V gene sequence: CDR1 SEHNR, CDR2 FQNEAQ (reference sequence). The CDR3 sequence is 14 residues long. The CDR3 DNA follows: TGTGCCAGCAGCTACACGGGACAGTCCTACGAGCAGTACTTC. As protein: CASSYTGQSYEQYF.

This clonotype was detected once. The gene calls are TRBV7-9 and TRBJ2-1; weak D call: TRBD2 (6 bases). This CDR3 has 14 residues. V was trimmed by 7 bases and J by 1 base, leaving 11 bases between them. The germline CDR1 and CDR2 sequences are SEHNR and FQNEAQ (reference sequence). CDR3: CASTLALSYNEQFF. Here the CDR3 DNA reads TGTGCCAGCACCCTAGCGCTATCCTACAATGAGCAGTTCTTC.

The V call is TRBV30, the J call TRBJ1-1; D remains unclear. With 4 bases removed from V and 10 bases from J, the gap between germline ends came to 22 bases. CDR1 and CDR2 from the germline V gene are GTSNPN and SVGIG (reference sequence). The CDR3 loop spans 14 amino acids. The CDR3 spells CAWNQLDIYLGAFF. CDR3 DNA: TGTGCCTGGAACCAACTCGACATTTACCTCGGAGCTTTCTTT.

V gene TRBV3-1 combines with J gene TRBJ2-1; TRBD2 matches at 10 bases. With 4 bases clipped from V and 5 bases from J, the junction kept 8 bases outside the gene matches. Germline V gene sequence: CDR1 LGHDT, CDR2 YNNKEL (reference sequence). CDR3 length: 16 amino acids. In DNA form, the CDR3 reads TGTGCCAGCAGCCTAGAACTAGCGGGGATACACAATGAGCAGTTCTTC. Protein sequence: CASSLELAGIHNEQFF.

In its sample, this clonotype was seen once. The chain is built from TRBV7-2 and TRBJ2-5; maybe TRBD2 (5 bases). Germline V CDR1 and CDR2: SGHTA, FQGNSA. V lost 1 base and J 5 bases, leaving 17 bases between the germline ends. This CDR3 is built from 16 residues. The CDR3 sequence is CASSLERRVFAETQYF. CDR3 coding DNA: TGTGCCAGCAGCTTAGAGCGGCGGGTTTTTGCGGAGACCCAGTACTTC.

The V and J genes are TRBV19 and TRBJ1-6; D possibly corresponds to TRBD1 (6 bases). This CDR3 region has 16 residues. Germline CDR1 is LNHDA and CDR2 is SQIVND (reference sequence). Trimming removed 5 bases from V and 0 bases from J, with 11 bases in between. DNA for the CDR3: TGTGCCAGTAGTTCAGGGGCAGTCTCCTATAATTCACCCCTCCACTTT. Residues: CASSSGAVSYNSPLHF.

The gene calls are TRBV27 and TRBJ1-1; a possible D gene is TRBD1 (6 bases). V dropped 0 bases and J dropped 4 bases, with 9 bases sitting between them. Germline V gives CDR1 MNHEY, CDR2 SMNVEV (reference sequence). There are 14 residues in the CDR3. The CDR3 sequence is CASSLSNRATEAFF. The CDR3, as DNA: TGTGCCAGCAGTTTATCGAACAGGGCCACTGAAGCTTTCTTT.

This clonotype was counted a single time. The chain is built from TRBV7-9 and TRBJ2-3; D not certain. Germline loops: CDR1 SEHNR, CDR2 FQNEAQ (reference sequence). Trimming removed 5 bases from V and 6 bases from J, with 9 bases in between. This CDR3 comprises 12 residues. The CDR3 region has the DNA TGTGCCAGCAGCCCTTGGGTTGATACGCAGTATTTT. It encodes CASSPWVDTQYF.

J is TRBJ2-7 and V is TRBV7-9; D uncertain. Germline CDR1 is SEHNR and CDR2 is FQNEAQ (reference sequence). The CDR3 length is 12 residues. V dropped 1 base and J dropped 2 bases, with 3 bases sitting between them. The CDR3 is CASSLDPYEQYV. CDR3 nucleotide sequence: TGTGCCAGCAGCTTAGACCCCTACGAGCAGTACGTC.

DNA for the CDR3: TGTGCCAGCAGTTTACGGACTAGCGGGGGCCCTCTGTATTTT. Translated, it gives CASSLRTSGGPLYF. J is TRBJ2-3 and V is TRBV27; 13 bases match TRBD2. J was trimmed by 14 bases and V by 2 bases; bases with no gene match: 7. CDR1 is MNHEY and CDR2 is SMNVEV in the germline V gene (reference sequence). This CDR3 spans 14 amino acids.